This passage covers 10 T cell receptor beta chains from one sample sequenced in a study of T cell responses to AZD1222 COVID-19 vaccine. Here immunoSEQ multiplex PCR was the method, and the copy in TCRdb shows in-frame clones only, minus some. The sample yields just over 90,000 clones, around 87% seen once. The specimen comprised peripheral blood, sampled 28 days after the second AZD1222 dose. The receptor set was obtained from an adult who received the AZD1222 COVID-19 vaccine.

The chain has TRBV5-8 and TRBJ2-7, with TRBD1 as a possible D gene (5 bases). The germline gives CDR1 SGHTS, CDR2 YDEGEE. The CDR3 has 17 residues. V was shortened by 1 base and J by 0 bases, with 17 bases between the two germline ends. Written as DNA, the CDR3 is TGTGCCAGCAGCTTGAGTCGTGGGGCTCGGAGCTCCTACGAGCAGTACTTC. As protein: CASSLSRGARSSYEQYF.

This clone was seen only once. The J gene is TRBJ1-1, the V gene TRBV18; 7 bases match TRBD1. Trimming at V came to 3 bases and at J to 7 bases, leaving 5 bases not matched to a gene. Per germline, CDR1 KGHSH and CDR2 LQKENI. CDR3 length: 13 amino acids. CDR3: CASSPGTANEAFF. CDR3 bases: TGTGCCAGCTCACCCGGGACAGCTAATGAAGCTTTCTTT.

The chain carries TRBV5-6 and TRBJ1-3, with a tentative D call TRBD1 (6 bases). With 4 bases removed from V and 0 bases from J, the gap between germline ends came to 14 bases. Germline CDR1 SGHDT, CDR2 YYEEEE. The CDR3 is made up of 16 amino acids. The CDR3 DNA sequence: TGTGCCAGCAGCGAAACAGGGCTCCGCTCTGGAAACACCATATATTTT. Translated, it gives CASSETGLRSGNTIYF. Full variable domain (outside the CDR3, taken from reference TRBV5-6 and TRBJ1-3): DAGVTQSPTHLIKTRGQQVTLRCSPKSGHDTVSWYQQALGQGPQFIFQYYEEEERQRGNFPDRFSGHQFPNYSSELNVNALLLGDSALYLCASSETGLRSGNTIYFGEGSWLTVV.

For the CDR3, the DNA is TGTGCCAGCAGCCAAGATTTCGATAACACCGGGGAGCTGTTTTTT. It codes for CASSQDFDNTGELFF. The rearrangement uses TRBV4-2 and TRBJ2-2; D gene uncertain. Germline CDR1 LGHNA, CDR2 YNFKEQ. The CDR3 sequence is 15 residues long. V was pared by 0 bases and J by 2 bases, with 7 bases between.

This sequence joins TRBV9 and TRBJ1-1; D is unclear. This CDR3 contains 13 residues. Trimming removed 0 bases from V and 3 bases from J, with 6 bases in between. Germline-derived CDR1 and CDR2 are SGDLS and YYNGEE. The CDR3 DNA reads TGTGCCAGCAGCGTAGATAAGGACACTGAAGCTTTCTTT. As protein: CASSVDKDTEAFF. The full variable domain, its missing parts supplied by reference TRBV9 and TRBJ1-1, is DSGVTQTPKHLITATGQRVTLRCSPRSGDLSVYWYQQSLDQGLQFLIQYYNGEERAKGNILERFSAQQFPDLHSELNLSSLELGDSALYFCASSVDKDTEAFFGQGTRLTVV.

The chain recombines TRBV7-2 with TRBJ1-5, with D maybe TRBD1 (5 bases). V lost 1 base and J 2 bases, leaving 15 bases between the germline ends. Germline values: CDR1 SGHTA, CDR2 FQGNSA. CDR3 size: 17 residues. The CDR3 here is CASSLDRERGGNQPQHF. The CDR3 coding sequence is TGTGCCAGCAGCTTAGATCGGGAAAGGGGTGGCAATCAGCCCCAGCATTTT.

This clone was seen once. The chain recombines TRBV19 with TRBJ2-7; D not resolved. The CDR3 consists of 13 residues. The V end was cut by 6 bases, the J end by 1 base, with 10 bases between. Germline V gives CDR1 LNHDA, CDR2 SQIVND (reference sequence). The CDR3, as DNA: TGTGCCAGTAGGCCAGAATTTTCCTACGAGCAGTACTTC. Encoded protein: CASRPEFSYEQYF.

This chain uses TRBV13 with TRBJ1-1; no definite D call. Germline lookup yields CDR1 PRHDT and CDR2 FYEKMQ (reference sequence). V lost 5 bases and J lost 4, with 23 bases in between. The CDR3 spans 17 residues. CDR3 nucleotide sequence: TGTGCCAGCAGCCCCCTGGGCGGGTCCCTCGCTTTCACTGAAGCTTTCTTT. Residues: CASSPLGGSLAFTEAFF.

The V call is TRBV27, the J call TRBJ1-1; a weak D match, TRBD1 (6 bases). This CDR3 is built from 15 residues. The V end lost 4 bases, the J end lost 0 bases, and 12 bases lay between the germline ends. Per germline, CDR1 MNHEY and CDR2 SMNVEV (reference sequence). The CDR3 nucleotides read TGTGCCAGCAGTTATGGGGGCGGTATGAACACTGAAGCTTTCTTT. This codes for CASSYGGGMNTEAFF.

Of note for this clone: Additional DNA sequences in this sample encode the identical CDR3. The V gene is TRBV5-1, the J gene TRBJ1-1, with TRBD1 matching over 11 bases. The J segment lost 4 bases and the V segment lost 5 bases, leaving 4 bases of the junction unmatched. CDR1 SGHRS and CDR2 YFSETQ come from the germline V gene. The CDR3 contains 14 residues. The CDR3 sequence: CASSSGTGGTEAFF. In DNA, the CDR3 is TGCGCCAGCAGTTCAGGGACAGGGGGCACTGAAGCTTTCTTT. The whole variable domain, remainder taken from reference TRBV5-1 and TRBJ1-1, is KAGVTQTPRYLIKTRGQQVTLSCSPISGHRSVSWYQQTPGQGLQFLFEYFSETQRNKGNFPGRFSGRQFSNSRSEMNVSTLELGDSALYLCASSSGTGGTEAFFGQGTRLTVV.